The TCR beta chain under discussion was sequenced for a study of early T cells in non-severe SARS-CoV-2 infection. Study context: The authors sequenced bulk RNA from unsorted whole blood, leaving chains unpaired. Whole-study results and caveats: VDJdb matching skewed toward anti-spike CD8 responses, missing private and CD4 specificities.

Unique molecular identifiers (one per individual cDNA molecule) were attached. TCRdb reprocessed the 5' RACE reads via MiXCR and lists one record per CDR3 protein. The sample has some 30,000 distinct CDR3 sequences, roughly 6.1% seen once. Many counts were recorded for this clonotype. Its antigen remains unknown. The sequence derives from an adult who was a healthcare worker with PCR-confirmed SARS-CoV-2 infection or an uninfected control (not recorded which). The sequencing input was whole blood.

The CDR3 DNA reads TGTGCCAGCGCCACACAGCCGAGCTCCTACAATGAGCAGTTCTTC. Translation gives CASATQPSSYNEQFF. The chain links TRBV9 to TRBJ2-1; D is unclear. The CDR3 contains 15 residues. V lost 7 bases, J lost 0 bases, and 14 bases lay in between. Germline V CDR1 and CDR2: SGDLS, YYNGEE.